The T cell receptor beta chain under discussion was sequenced for a study of early stage breast cancer tumors listed by TCRdb under 2017. With regard to the full study: Of the 15 to 20 invasive breast tumors, about a dozen were found to be estrogen receptor-positive, progesterone receptor-positive and HER2-negative. A total of 2.7 million or so templates, representing 1,097,674 unique clonotypes, were detected across all samples. Of the roughly twelve ER+/PR+/HER2- tumors, eight were classified as invasive ductal carcinomas and four as invasive lobular carcinomas. On average, each sample got approximately 9.8-fold read coverage.

The junction carries 8 bases between V and J, which are trimmed by 6 bases and 2 bases respectively. The CDR3 holds 14 amino acids from the cysteine to the phenylalanine. The DNA shown is the 42-base CDR3, in frame from base 1. The germline V gene sets CDR1 to SNHLY and CDR2 to FYNNEI. General conclusions and limits of the study: The small cohort size prevented analysis by tumor subtype. About 2.7-fold higher T cell density and higher clonality were observed in tumors than in adjacent normal breast tissue. Repertoires from blood and normal breast were more alike than repertoires from blood and tumor, and in about 90% of the 16 patients, comparing each tissue with blood separated tumor from normal. Enriched TCRB sequences shared across patients were found to be mostly commonly generated sequences that were unlikely to play an important role in the tumor microenvironment. Sequencing bulk genomic DNA from unsorted cells could not capture chain pairing or functional markers like CD4, CD8 and FOXP3.

Two independent genomic DNA replicates were amplified for each sample, with approximately 0.5 ug used for blood and about 1.5 ug for tumor or normal breast. Following the manufacturer's instructions, the ImmunoSeq Intro kit was used to carry out TCRB sequencing on genomic DNA. For absolute quantification, the approximately 29-cycle multiplex PCR included proprietary primers along with spike-in control sequences. Single-end 150-bp reads were used to sequence an 87-bp fragment spanning the CDR3 plus the flanking V and J genes. Each lane of an Illumina MiSeq running version 3.0 chemistry carried seven multiplexed samples, with two replicates apiece. As for the original processing: Raw data were processed by the vendor's proprietary pipeline, with both replicates merged into one result per sample. A clonotype was defined as productive rearrangements that share the same V-gene family, CDR3 amino acid sequence and J-gene segment. To compute clonality, the normalized Shannon entropy (Pielou evenness) of TCRB abundances was subtracted from 1. T cell density was estimated by dividing total templates by the number of input cells inferred from the DNA input amount. Recon, run with its default parameters, was used to estimate overall repertoire diversity and clonality. Tumor-enriched clonotypes were defined as having over 0.1% abundance in tumor and at least 32-fold higher abundance than in normal breast. Here the immuneACCESS table is served through TCRdb, limited to in-frame sequences with V and J called. Missing clones are a known gap in these copies; in checked studies unresolved V genes cover under half, and the rest lacks a known reason. From that table come the V and J calls and clone size; the DNA was used to work out D and trimming. A total of roughly 58,000 clones appear in this sample, about 90% of them only once. More than 4% of the sample is held by the ten biggest clonotypes.

The study profiled bulk TCR beta-chain repertoires in matched peripheral blood, tumor and adjacent normal breast tissue taken from approximately 15 patients with early-stage breast cancer. Before surgery, about 5-10 mL of whole blood was collected into EDTA tubes and then processed within 2 hours. Peripheral blood mononuclear cells were isolated by Ficoll-Paque centrifugation in SepMate-50 tubes. PBMCs were cryopreserved in about 90% FBS with around 10% DMSO in aliquots of roughly 1.9 to 4.5 million cells and stored in liquid nitrogen. The Qiagen AllPrep DNA/RNA Mini kit was used for genomic DNA extraction. As to this clone: There is no known antigen for this receptor. No base quality values were provided; no much bigger clone lies one nucleotide off.

The TCR comes from a person aged 70 to 85 with breast cancer. The chain links TRBV2 with TRBJ1-6; the D segment could be TRBD1, given 6 matching bases. The sequencing input was blood. CDR3 region: CASRRQAYNSPLHF. The DNA is as follows: TGTGCCAGCAGGAGACAGGCCTATAATTCACCCCTCCACTTT.